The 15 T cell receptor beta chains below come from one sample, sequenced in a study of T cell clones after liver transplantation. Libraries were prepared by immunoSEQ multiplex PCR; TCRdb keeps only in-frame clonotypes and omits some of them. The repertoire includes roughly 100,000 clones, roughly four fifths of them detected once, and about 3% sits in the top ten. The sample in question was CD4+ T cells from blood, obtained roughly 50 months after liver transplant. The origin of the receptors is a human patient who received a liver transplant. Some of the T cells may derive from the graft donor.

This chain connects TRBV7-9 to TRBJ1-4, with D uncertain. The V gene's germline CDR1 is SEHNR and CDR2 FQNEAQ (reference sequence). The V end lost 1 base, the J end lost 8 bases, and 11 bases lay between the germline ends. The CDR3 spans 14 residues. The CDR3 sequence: CASSLEALGEKLFF. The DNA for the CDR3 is TGTGCCAGCAGCTTAGAGGCCCTGGGCGAAAAACTGTTTTTT.

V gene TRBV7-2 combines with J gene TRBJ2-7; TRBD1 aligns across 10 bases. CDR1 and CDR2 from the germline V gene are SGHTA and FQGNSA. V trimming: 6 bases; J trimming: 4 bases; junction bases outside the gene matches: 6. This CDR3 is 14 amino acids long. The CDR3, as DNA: TGTGCCAGCAGGTCGGGACAGGGGACTTACGAGCAGTACTTC. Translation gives CASRSGQGTYEQYF.

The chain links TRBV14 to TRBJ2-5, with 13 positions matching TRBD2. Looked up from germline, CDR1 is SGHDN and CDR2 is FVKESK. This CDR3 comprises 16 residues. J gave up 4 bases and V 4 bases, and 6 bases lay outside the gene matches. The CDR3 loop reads CASSLNRLAGGETQYF. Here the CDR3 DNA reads TGTGCCAGCAGCCTGAATCGACTAGCGGGGGGAGAGACCCAGTACTTC.

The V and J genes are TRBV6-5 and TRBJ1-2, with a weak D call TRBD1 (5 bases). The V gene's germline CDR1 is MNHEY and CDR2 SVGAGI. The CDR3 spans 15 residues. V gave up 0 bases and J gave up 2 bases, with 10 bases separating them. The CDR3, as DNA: TGTGCCAGCAGTTACTCGGGGGTAGGGAACTATGGCTACACCTTC. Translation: CASSYSGVGNYGYTF.

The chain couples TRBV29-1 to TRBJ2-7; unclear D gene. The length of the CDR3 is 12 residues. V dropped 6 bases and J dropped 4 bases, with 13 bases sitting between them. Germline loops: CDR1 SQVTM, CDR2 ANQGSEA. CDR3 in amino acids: CSVQIGRYEQYF. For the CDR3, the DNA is TGCAGCGTACAAATTGGGCGATACGAGCAGTACTTC.

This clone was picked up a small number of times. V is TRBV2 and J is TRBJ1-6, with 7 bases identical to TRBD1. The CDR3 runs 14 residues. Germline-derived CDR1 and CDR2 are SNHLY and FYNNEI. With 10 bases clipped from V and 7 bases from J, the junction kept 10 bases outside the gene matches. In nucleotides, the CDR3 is TGTGCCACACAAGGGGGCTACAGCAATTCACCCCTCCACTTT. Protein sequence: CATQGGYSNSPLHF. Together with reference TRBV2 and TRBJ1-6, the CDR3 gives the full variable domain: EPEVTQTPSHQVTQMGQEVILRCVPISNHLYFYWYRQILGQKVEFLVSFYNNEISEKSEIFDDQFSVERPDGSNFTLKIRSTKLEDSAMYFCATQGGYSNSPLHFGNGTRLTVT.

The CDR3, as DNA: TGTGCCAGCAGTTTAGAGTATAGATCAGGGCGGAATACGCAGTATTTT. It codes for CASSLEYRSGRNTQYF. The rearrangement joins TRBV27 to TRBJ2-3, with D possibly being TRBD1 (5 bases). Looked up from germline, CDR1 is MNHEY and CDR2 is SMNVEV (reference sequence). Deletions cut 2 bases from V and 7 bases from J, with 19 bases between. The CDR3 has 16 amino acids.

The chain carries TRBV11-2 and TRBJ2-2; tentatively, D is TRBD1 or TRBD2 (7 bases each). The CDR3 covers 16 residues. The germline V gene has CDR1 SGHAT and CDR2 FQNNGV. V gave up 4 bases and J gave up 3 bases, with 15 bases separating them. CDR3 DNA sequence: TGTGCCAGCAGCTCCCAGGGGGGGAGCTACACCGGGGAGCTGTTTTTT. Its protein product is CASSSQGGSYTGELFF. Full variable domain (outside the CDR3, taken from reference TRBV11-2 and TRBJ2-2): EAGVAQSPRYKIIEKRQSVAFWCNPISGHATLYWYQQILGQGPKLLIQFQNNGVVDDSQLPKDRFSAERLKGVDSTLKIQPAKLEDSAVYLCASSSQGGSYTGELFFGEGSRLTVL.

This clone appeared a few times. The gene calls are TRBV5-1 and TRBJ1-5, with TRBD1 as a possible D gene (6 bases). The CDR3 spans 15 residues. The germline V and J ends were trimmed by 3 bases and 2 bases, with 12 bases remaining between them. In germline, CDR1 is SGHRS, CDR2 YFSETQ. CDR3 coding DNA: TGCGCCAGCAGCTCAACAGGGAAGGGCAATCAGCCCCAGCATTTT. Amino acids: CASSSTGKGNQPQHF.

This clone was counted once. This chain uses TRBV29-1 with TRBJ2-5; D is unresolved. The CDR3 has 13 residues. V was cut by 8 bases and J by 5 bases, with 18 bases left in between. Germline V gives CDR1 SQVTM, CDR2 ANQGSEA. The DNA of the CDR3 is TGCAGCACCCGGTGGATCCACCTTGAGACCCAGTACTTC. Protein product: CSTRWIHLETQYF.

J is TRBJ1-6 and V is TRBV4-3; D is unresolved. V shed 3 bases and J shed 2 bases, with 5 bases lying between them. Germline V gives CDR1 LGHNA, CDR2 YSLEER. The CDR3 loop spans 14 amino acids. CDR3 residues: CASSQGPYNSPLHF. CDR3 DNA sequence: TGCGCCAGCAGCCAGGGCCCCTATAATTCACCCCTCCACTTT.

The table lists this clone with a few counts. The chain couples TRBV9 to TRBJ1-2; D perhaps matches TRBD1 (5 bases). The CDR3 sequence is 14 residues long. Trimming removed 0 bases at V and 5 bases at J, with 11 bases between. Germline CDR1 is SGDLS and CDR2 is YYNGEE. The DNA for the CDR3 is TGTGCCAGCAGCGTAGATGAGGGGAGATATGGCTACACCTTC. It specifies CASSVDEGRYGYTF.

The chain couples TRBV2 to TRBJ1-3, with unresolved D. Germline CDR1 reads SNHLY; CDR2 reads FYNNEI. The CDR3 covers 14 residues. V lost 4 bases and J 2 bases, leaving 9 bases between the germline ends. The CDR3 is CASSATQTGNTIYF. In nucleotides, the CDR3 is TGTGCCAGCAGTGCGACTCAAACTGGAAACACCATATATTTT.

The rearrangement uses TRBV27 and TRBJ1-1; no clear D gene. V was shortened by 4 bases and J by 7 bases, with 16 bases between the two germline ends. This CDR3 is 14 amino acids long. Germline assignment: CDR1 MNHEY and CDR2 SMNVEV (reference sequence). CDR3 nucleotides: TGTGCCAGCAGTTCTACCGGGAAGCCTAATGAAGCTTTCTTT. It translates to CASSSTGKPNEAFF.

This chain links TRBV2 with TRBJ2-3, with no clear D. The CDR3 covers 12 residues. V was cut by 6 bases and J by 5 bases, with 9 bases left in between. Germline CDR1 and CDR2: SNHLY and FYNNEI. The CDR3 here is CASRISQDTQYF. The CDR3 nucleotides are TGTGCCAGCAGGATAAGTCAAGATACGCAGTATTTT.